Listed here are 5 T cell receptor delta chains from one sample, sequenced in a study of γδ T cells in repeated Plasmodium falciparum infection. TCRdb re-called clones from the multiplex PCR reads using CATT. Among over 45,000 delta-chain clones, around 1.6% were seen once, and the ten largest hold approximately 8.6%. Bulk repertoires came from Vgamma9/Vdelta2+ or Vdelta2-negative gammadelta T cells flow-sorted from PBMC. Sequencing was carried out using gamma-delta T cells from blood. Every receptor here comes from a pool of human donors (malaria-infected and uninfected, not separated).

At least ten counts were recorded for this clone. An end of the junction differs from the germline gene, which may be a read error. Here the CDR3 reads CALGEQDLPTLWDATGDNTDKLIF. In DNA, the CDR3 is TGTGCTCTTGGGGAACAGGACCTTCCTACGCTCTGGGATGCTACTGGGGACAACACAGATAAACTCATCTTT. The chain links TRDV1 to TRDJ1; 9 bases are a match to TRDD2. Germline CDR1 reads TSWWSYY; CDR2 reads QGS. This CDR3 is 24 amino acids long.

This clone has just a few counts. The TCRdb protein, from a much larger clone, departs from this DNA's translation at residue 21, likely by read error; the protein shown derives from the DNA. V is TRDV1 and J is TRDJ1, with 8 bases that match TRDD3. This CDR3 region has 22 residues. CDR1 and CDR2 from the germline V gene are TSWWSYY and QGS. CDR3 sequence: CALGVNPPSDDQCGIRTDKLTF. In nucleotides, the CDR3 is TGTGCTCTTGGTGTAAACCCGCCTTCCGACGACCAATGTGGGATACGCACCGATAAACTCACCTTT.

This clone was observed a handful of times. The protein TCRdb lists belongs to a much larger clone and differs from this DNA's translation at residue 5, which points to a read error; the protein shown is made from the DNA. V usage is TRDV1 and J usage is TRDJ1, with TRDD3 identical over 9 bases. The J gene, not given by TCRdb, was assigned here from a germline match of the nucleotide sequence. CDR3 length equals 21 residues. V gave up 4 bases and J gave up 0 bases; unmatched junction bases: 21. Germline values: CDR1 TSWWSYY, CDR2 QGS. Written as DNA, the CDR3 is TGTGCTCTTGGGGGACTGAGGCCTTATTGGGGGATATGGGAGTACACCGATAAACTCATCTTT. Its protein product is CALGGLRPYWGIWEYTDKLIF.

This clone occurred a few times. A far larger clone differs by one base, so this is likely a read error. The V gene is TRDV1, the J gene TRDJ1; TRDD2 matches 7 bases. The J gene, missing from TCRdb, was assigned here through DNA to germline matching. The CDR3 extends over 21 amino acids. The germline CDR1 and CDR2 sequences are TSWWSYY and QGS. With 2 bases clipped from V and 0 bases from J, the junction kept 21 bases outside the gene matches. CDR3 coding DNA: TGTGCTCTTGGGGAAGGTTTCACCTACGTTCCTACTCATAGGTACACCGATAAACTCATCTTT. It specifies CALGEGFTYVPTHRYTDKLIF.

Note on this clone: A far larger clone is off by one base, so a read error is likely. The sample contains more than one DNA sequence encoding this CDR3. The chain combines TRDV1 with TRDJ1; D is perhaps TRDD2 (6 bases). The V end lost 0 bases, the J end lost 5 bases, and 25 bases lay between the germline ends. Germline V gene lookup returns CDR1 TSWWSYY and CDR2 QGS. This CDR3 contains 19 residues. The CDR3 bases are TGTGCTCTTGGGGAACTAGGGGGTACAGAGTCCTACCCTTGGGATAAACTCATCTTT. It is translated as CALGELGGTESYPWDKLIF.